The 5 T cell receptor beta chains listed next were all sequenced from one sample in a study of radiotherapy plus CTLA-4 blockade in lung cancer. Clones were sequenced by immunoSEQ multiplex PCR, and TCRdb holds only the in-frame ones, with some missing. The sample yields 60,000 to 65,000 clones, 77% seen once. The source was peripheral blood, collected from a patient treated with radiotherapy plus ipilimumab. Source of these receptors: a human donor with non-small cell lung cancer who had a complete response to radiotherapy plus ipilimumab.

This chain joins TRBV27 and TRBJ2-2, with D perhaps being TRBD1 or TRBD2 (6 bases each). The germline gives CDR1 MNHEY, CDR2 SMNVEV (reference sequence). CDR3 length: 14 amino acids. V lost 4 bases, J lost 5 bases, and 11 bases lay in between. The CDR3 spells CASSWQGRTGELFF. The CDR3 DNA reads as TGTGCCAGCAGTTGGCAGGGGAGGACCGGGGAGCTGTTTTTT.

This rearrangement joins TRBV5-1 to TRBJ2-2; perhaps D is TRBD1 or TRBD2 (6 bases each). The CDR3 is 14 residues long. V was clipped by 1 base and J by 5 bases, with 9 bases between them. The germline V gene has CDR1 SGHRS and CDR2 YFSETQ. The CDR3 region is CASSLKGGTGELFF. The CDR3 DNA reads TGCGCCAGCAGCTTGAAGGGGGGAACCGGGGAGCTGTTTTTT.

V gene TRBV7-2 combines with J gene TRBJ1-1, with D uncertain. Trimming removed 5 bases at V and 4 bases at J, with 14 bases between. Germline assignment: CDR1 SGHTA and CDR2 FQGNSA. This CDR3 region has 14 residues. CDR3 loop: CASSVEVGVTEAFF. The CDR3 DNA reads as TGTGCCAGCAGCGTGGAAGTTGGGGTCACTGAAGCTTTCTTT.

The chain combines TRBV7-9 with TRBJ2-1, with TRBD2 matching 14 bases. The CDR3 sequence is 16 residues long. The germline V gene has CDR1 SEHNR and CDR2 FQNEAQ (reference sequence). J lost 4 bases, V lost 5 bases, and 4 bases had no gene match. For the CDR3, the DNA is TGTGCCAGCAGCGGGACTAGCGGGAGTACTTACAATGAGCAGTTCTTC. Translated: CASSGTSGSTYNEQFF.

This clone came up a few times. This chain links TRBV10-3 with TRBJ1-1; no definite D call. From germline, CDR1 is ENHRY and CDR2 SYGVKD. The CDR3 is 14 residues long. Trimming shortened V by 3 bases and J by 1 base, and 9 bases separated the two germline ends. CDR3 DNA: TGTGCCATCAGTGATGAAAGGGAGAACACTGAAGCTTTCTTT. Protein: CAISDERENTEAFF.